What follows is one T cell receptor beta chain and its context. This clone's antigen is unknown. Nothing much larger sits one base from this clone, and base qualities are not available. The donors were healthy, HIV-negative adults who had no recently reported acute infections or vaccinations. Every donor was a Caucasian adult living in Nashville, Tennessee, USA. CD4+ T cells were enriched by magnetic negative selection; naive cells were then positively selected on CD45RA, and the negative fraction formed the memory subset. Blood was collected by leukapheresis, and PBMCs were isolated by Ficoll-Histopaque density gradient centrifugation and then cryopreserved in liquid nitrogen vapor phase. Analytical flow cytometry was used to check the purity and quantity of every magnetically sorted T cell population. Each sorted fraction had its genomic DNA isolated and then quantified by UV absorbance on a Nanodrop 2000c.

Using the deep immunoSEQ assay, TCR CDR3 regions were amplified from genomic DNA by multiplex PCR. For each cell subset, the extracted genomic DNA was distributed evenly across all wells of several immunoSEQ 96-well plates, and each plate served as one replicate. Each replicate PCR for sorted subsets received roughly 200 ng genomic DNA, equal to about 30,000 T cell genomes. Purified libraries were quantified with a Qubit 3.0 fluorometer, sized on a Bioanalyzer 2100, and re-quantified with the KAPA Library Quantification kit. Each immunoSEQ 96-well plate was sequenced on its own single-read 150-cycle Illumina NextSeq 550 flow cell. In the paper's pipeline: The immunoSEQ output contained only junctional sequences without quality scores, so filtering could not match that applied to full-length reads. To assign V/J genes and CDR3, sequences were annotated against IMGT germline references using PyIR, a Python wrapper for IgBLAST v1.9. Reads with weak V/J assignments (E-value above 1e-6), missing CDR3, stop codons, out-of-frame junctions, or ambiguous translated residues were removed. A V3J clonotype was defined by an identical inferred V gene, J gene, and CDR3 amino acid sequence. To compute the percentage overlap between repertoires, the number of shared unique clonotypes was divided by the size of the smaller repertoire. Richness of each repertoire was evaluated using RTK rarefaction, the Chao1 estimator, and Recon v2.1 estimates of unobserved clonotypes. Generation probabilities were computed with OLGA for all TCRbeta clonotypes obtained by the gDNA method from a few donors. TCRdb stores this immuneACCESS table with in-frame sequences only. Part of the clones is absent; in the studies checked, under half of the shortfall reflects unresolved V genes, and no reason is known for the rest. V and J calls plus clone size are reproduced from that table; the DNA served to infer D and trimming. The table for this sample lists roughly 2.2 million clones; approximately 93% of them were counted only once. The ten most abundant clones make up around 0.4% of the sample.

The sample originates from a study of shared clonotypes between healthy human individuals (dated by TCRdb to about 2020). Describing the broader study: The cohort comprised a couple of women and a few men aged 18 to 49 years. For each donor, CD4 naive and CD4 memory were each given three plates, CD8 naive was given two plates, and CD8 memory was given one plate. Leukapheresis yielded between about 0.85 and 9 billion PBMCs per donor. The study deeply sequenced blood TCR repertoires of about 5 healthy adults to estimate repertoire size and the extent of clonotype sharing between individuals. Different laboratories and diverse techniques were used to prepare libraries and sequence TCR repertoires, to increase sequencing depth and limit assay-specific biases.

Overall results and qualifications from the work: Sampling was limited to blood, and TCR repertoires in tissue likely differ from TCR repertoires in blood. Because the study included only a small number of donors, the genetic and exposure-history diversity represented was limited. Higher generation probabilities were observed for clonotypes shared by all four sorted-subset donors than for non-shared clonotypes. Pairwise subsampling led to the expectation that sequencing depth would affect the degree of clonotype sharing among donors. Sharing across four donors was observed for around 4.8% of naive CD4, under 4% of naive CD8, 2.3% of memory CD4, and around 0.4% of memory CD8 clonotypes. Estimated clonotype richness was generally larger for naive than for memory subsets. Incomplete sequencing was indicated by rarefaction of sorted-subset datasets, despite the large sequencing depth.

The origin of this receptor is a young man in good health. Some clones in this sample may be carry-over from other donors' samples. Source material: naive CD4+ T cells from PBMCs. The meaning of the sample's cell subset or site label: CD45RA+ positively selected.

This receptor carries the CDR3 CATHTPLGDFSTDTQYF. The nucleotide sequence reads as follows: TGTGCCACTCACACCCCCCTGGGAGACTTTAGCACAGATACGCAGTATTTT. Here the chain combines TRBV28 and TRBJ2-3; TRBD2 is perhaps the D gene, given 5 matching bases. The CDR3 holds 17 amino acids from the cysteine to the phenylalanine. The only DNA kept is the CDR3, 51 bases in frame from the first base. From the germline V gene, CDR1 is MDHEN and CDR2 is SYDVKM. Relative to germline, V is 10 bases shorter and J is 0 bases shorter, with 23 bases between their ends.